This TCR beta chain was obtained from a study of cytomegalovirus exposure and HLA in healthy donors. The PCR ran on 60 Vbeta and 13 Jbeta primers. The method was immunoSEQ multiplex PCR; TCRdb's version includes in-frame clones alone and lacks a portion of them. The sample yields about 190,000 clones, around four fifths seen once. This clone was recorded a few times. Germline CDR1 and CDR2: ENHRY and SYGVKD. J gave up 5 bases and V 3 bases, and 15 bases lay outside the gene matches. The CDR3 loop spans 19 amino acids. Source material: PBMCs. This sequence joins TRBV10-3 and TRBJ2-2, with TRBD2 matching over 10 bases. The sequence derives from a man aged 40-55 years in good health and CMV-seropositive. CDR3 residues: CAISDSKQREGRKTGELFF. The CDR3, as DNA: TGTGCCATCAGTGATAGTAAGCAGCGGGAGGGCCGGAAGACCGGGGAGCTGTTTTTT.